These T cell receptor beta chains were read from a single sample in a study of OX40 agonist ivuxolimab in advanced cancers. Produced via immunoSEQ multiplex PCR; TCRdb's table is partial and in-frame only. The sample carries tens of thousands of clones, about 85% recorded once. Sequencing used CD4+ or CD8+ T cells sorted from blood, obtained in a trial of the OX40 agonist ivuxolimab. These TCRs come from an adult with an advanced solid tumor such as melanoma, head and neck, liver or kidney cancer. Each CDR3 is given with its conserved first and last residue.

J gene	V gene	CDR3 protein
TRBJ2-3	TRBV9	CASSVEVSGDTQYF
TRBJ2-1	TRBV6-6	CASSPISDHVNEQFF
TRBJ1-6	TRBV28	CASSLEATASPLHF
TRBJ2-1	TRBV27	CASSLFADPWASEQFF
TRBJ2-5	TRBV5-4	CASSSRTGTETQYF
TRBJ1-5	TRBV10-3	CAISESEGLDQPQHF
TRBJ2-7	TRBV27	CASSRDWGFEQYF
TRBJ2-1	TRBV5-4	CASSLVTGWNEQFF
TRBJ1-2	TRBV6-1	CASRRAGLDYGYTF
TRBJ2-7	TRBV10-1	CASSRGGTGTGRYEQYF
TRBJ2-1	TRBV4-1	CASSPFERGYNEQFF
TRBJ2-5	TRBV30	CAWSASGLAIQETQYF
TRBJ1-5	TRBV27	CASRETGVSNQPQHF
TRBJ2-3	TRBV10-1	CASSGQTSTDTQYF
TRBJ1-6	TRBV2	CASSEQQAYNSPLHF
TRBJ2-5	TRBV11-3	CASSPYSAQETQYF
TRBJ1-1	TRBV19	CASSMLTEAFF
TRBJ2-7	TRBV6-5	CASSLNRVSYEQYF
TRBJ2-7	TRBV6-5	CASSYGGEGLYEQYF
TRBJ1-2	TRBV13	CASSHTGRIGYTF
TRBJ1-2	TRBV19	CASSFNGGQYYYGYTF
TRBJ2-7	TRBV7-9	CASSLVPLEQYF
TRBJ1-3	TRBV5-5	CASTSSGNSGNTIYF
TRBJ2-1	TRBV14	CASSPGLAGFSYNEQFF
TRBJ2-1	TRBV19	CASKFRLAGVGSYNEQFF
TRBJ1-1	TRBV6-1	CASSVHRGGTEAFF
TRBJ2-7	TRBV2	CASSELALAGPSYEQYF
TRBJ2-7	TRBV4-3	CASSQDFGQGAYEQYF
TRBJ2-2	TRBV5-1	CASSLAYGELFF
TRBJ1-3	TRBV29-1	CSVEERSRGNTIYF
NA	TRBV21-1	CASSNCPGPRSPSSYEQYF
TRBJ2-3	TRBV4-2	CASSQGIATSTDTQYF
TRBJ2-5	TRBV2	CASSEAVGLAGLQETQYF
TRBJ1-2	TRBV4-2	CASSGRDRGPGYGYTF
TRBJ1-1	TRBV23-1	CASSGKEGMNTEAFF
TRBJ1-2	TRBV2	CAGTEREGSGYTF
TRBJ2-7	TRBV9	CASSVAGTTYEQYF
TRBJ2-5	TRBV19	CASSISRQETQYF
TRBJ1-1	TRBV4-3	CASSQDAWRDTEAFF
TRBJ2-3	TRBV10-3	CAISERLAGGADTQYF
TRBJ2-2	TRBV11-2	CASSLVGGSNTGELFF
TRBJ2-1	TRBV5-6	CASSFGNPEPFF
TRBJ1-4	TRBV10-3	CAISAGGETNEKLFF
TRBJ2-5	TRBV4-1	CASSLGGASLQETQYF
TRBJ1-2	TRBV11-2	CASSALRGGPHGYTF
TRBJ2-7	TRBV15	CATSREQGAYEQYF
TRBJ1-2	TRBV2	CASIGTGPGVYGYTF
TRBJ2-7	TRBV7-9	CASSSMTGLYEQYF
TRBJ2-7	TRBV10-3	CAISEGGYEQYF
TRBJ2-2	TRBV6-5	CASSYDSPSGELFF
TRBJ2-7	TRBV6-1	CASKGQGNYEQYF
TRBJ2-2	TRBV11-2	CASSLRTRNTGELFF
TRBJ1-1	TRBV27	CASSSAGAQRTEAFF